This entry concerns a single T cell receptor (beta chain). There is no known antigen for this receptor. The sample holds no much larger clone one base away, and base qualities are not on file. Other DNA sequences of this sample code for an identical CDR3. The data are from a study of cytomegalovirus exposure and HLA in healthy donors (dated by TCRdb to the late 2010s). With regard to the full study: According to an earlier analysis of 587 of the donors, roughly 180 million T cells yielded some 120 million unique TCR beta sequences and approximately 300 Gb of sequence data. Every repertoire in the discovery cohort had been generated on one and the same sequencing platform. Roughly five DR-DQ haplotypes were handled as single units for association and clustering because linkage in the cohort was strong. A later analysis re-examined previously published TCR beta repertoires from over 500 donors and added high-resolution HLA genotyping to investigate patterns of TCR occurrence. Rather than using new phenotypic data, the later analysis identified candidate immune exposures from TCR beta sequences and from how often those sequences occurred across donors. To predict cytomegalovirus infection status, the study combined high-throughput TCR immunosequencing, statistical association of individual TCRs with disease status, and machine learning. Using immunosequencing, the study profiled T cell repertoires from about 650 subjects and related those repertoires to cytomegalovirus serostatus. Among the roughly 370 genotyped donors, 75% to 90% belonged to the genetic ancestry cluster associated with self-reported Caucasian donors. A later genetic analysis took genome-wide SNP genotypes for about three fifths of the roughly 700 donors and used that subset as a discovery cohort. The study aimed to test whether cataloging public T cell receptors could reveal signatures of past pathogen exposure. An early release covering roughly 580 HLA-typed donors comprised around 300 gigabases of sequencing data and tens of millions of unique TCR sequences. Donor age, sex, ethnicity and CMV serostatus were compiled together with the repertoire data. Typing coverage differed by locus: A, B, C, DRB1 and DQB1 were typed in roughly 620-630 donors, DQA1 in 522, DPA1 in approximately 600, and DPB1 in 400 to 480. Among 300 to 450 genotyped donors of the cohort, an average of approximately 240,000 unique TCR beta nucleotide sequences were sequenced per donor, around 18% of them non-productive. Along with the approximately 650-subject first cohort, a separate validation cohort of 120 different subjects was used. An earlier analysis of approximately 640 of the donors applied high-throughput TCR beta sequencing to assess whether each TCR beta V gene segment acted as functional or pseudogenic. Both class I and class II loci were covered by HLA typing, at four-digit resolution.

Receptors were amplified or captured by the immunoSEQ multiplex PCR assay. A mixture of 60 forward primers for TCR Vbeta segments and 13 reverse primers for TCR Jbeta segments was used in the multiplex PCR. The CDR3 region of rearranged TCR beta genes was amplified from genomic DNA with a multiplex PCR assay. Amplified TCR beta libraries were sequenced as 87-base-pair reads on the Illumina HiSeq System. In the source study's methods: In a later analysis, tens of millions of unique TCR beta chains were counted across the roughly 610 repertoires, and roughly 10 million of these chains were shared by at least two donors. Raw reads were error-corrected and collapsed into unique sequences with a nearest-neighbor algorithm that merged closely related sequences to remove PCR and sequencing errors. V, D and J gene segments were assigned by aligning CDR3 sequences to IMGT reference sequences. For a sequence to be retained, a match of at least six nucleotides to both a V gene segment and a J gene segment was required. A rearrangement was called productive if the CDR3 had no stop codons and remained in frame with V and J, and every other rearrangement was called non-productive. CDR3 was defined by IMGT convention, running from the second conserved V-encoded cysteine to the conserved J-encoded phenylalanine. Sequences without an unambiguous match to a single V gene segment were excluded from the earlier analysis of about 600 of the donors. In an earlier analysis of some 590 of the donors, a V segment was called functional when productive rearrangements were above 56.7%, and segregating when the standard deviation between donors exceeded 5%. To diagnose cytomegalovirus status from the catalog of TCR beta chain sequences, a statistical classification framework was built. A later analysis assigned V and J genes by comparing TCR nucleotide sequences with IMGT/GENE-DB human TR gene sequences. In a later analysis, CDR3 sequences and most-parsimonious VDJ recombination scenarios were assigned using the TCRdist pipeline. In a later analysis, every TCR beta chain was defined by the combination of its CDR3 amino acid sequence and its V-gene family, and reads without a unique V-gene family were dropped. As a way to deal with suspected cross-contamination and a sequencing artifact, a later analysis dropped over 550 nucleotide sequences that were highly shared and had low generation probability. For each public chain, a later analysis derived a clonal expansion index from normalized ranks of inferred template counts within each repertoire. In a later analysis, generation probabilities were computed with a VDJ recombination model fitted to out-of-frame rearrangements, and the resulting probabilities were checked against IGoR. Hypergeometric tests were used in a later analysis to score TCR-TCR, TCR-HLA and TCR-CMV co-occurrence, with a repertoire-size bias correction applied to the TCR pairs. To estimate false discovery rates, a later analysis permuted the HLA or CMV assignments 20 times. A later analysis grouped co-occurring TCRs with DBSCAN, adding TCRdist sequence similarity when clustering within HLA-allele-positive subsets. Co-occurrence clustering excluded repertoires with fewer than 30,000 or more than 120,000 public chains, plus five with anomalous nucleotide sharing. Drawn from immuneACCESS, this table holds only the in-frame rearrangements with V and J called that TCRdb kept. Clones are partly lost; checked studies trace under half to an unresolved V gene and leave the rest unexplained. V and J calls and clone size are those listed in that table; D and trimming were worked out from the DNA. This sample gives some 150,000 clones in total; about two thirds of them show up just once. Of the sample, under 5.5% falls within the top ten clones.

The cohort consisted of approximately 690 healthy bone marrow donors. All cohort members were sampled while nominally healthy, although unrecorded immune exposures were likely present. The donor was CMV seropositive and was included in the group of some 290 seropositive cohort members. A peripheral blood sample was provided by each donor, and peripheral blood mononuclear cells were used for TCR beta sequencing. The Qiagen DNeasy Blood Extraction Kit was used to extract genomic DNA from the blood cell samples. The paper as a whole reports these results and caveats: A later analysis reported that several top co-occurrence clusters appeared linked to parvovirus B19, influenza, CMV and Epstein-Barr virus. Linkage disequilibrium might explain the correlated functional status among segregating V segments, but an unknown experimental factor could not be excluded. Strong co-occurrence of HLA alleles, especially DR and DQ, made assigning TCR associations to individual alleles difficult. In an earlier analysis of approximately 590 of the donors, most TCR beta V segments were observed in productive rearrangements about 90% or about 30% of the time, broadly matching IMGT annotations. Because counts were too low, around 18 rarely observed V segments, including chromosome 9 orphons, were left out of the earlier analysis of 587 of the donors. While some public TCRs were present in many individuals, most TCR sequences turned up only very rarely across donors. Because HLA typing was unavailable for some donors at each locus, only the typed subset was used in association tests. According to a later analysis, most CMV-associated TCR beta chains appeared to be HLA-restricted, and the HLA associations seemed to be driven largely by CMV exposure. In a later analysis, TCR association rates were found to vary across HLA loci, with the most associated TCRs seen for DRB1 alleles and the fewest for HLA-C alleles. Some IMGT-functional V segments, including TRBV6-2 and TRBV6-3, could not be distinguished by the 87-base-pair reads and were therefore excluded. It was suggested by the authors that the approach could potentially be generalized to other disease states and immunological phenotypes. The study gave a list of around 170 TCR beta chains associated with cytomegalovirus. Compared with equally common non-associated chains, HLA-associated TCR beta chains in a later analysis were more clonally expanded and had lower generation probabilities. The classifier was reported to diagnose cytomegalovirus status with high specificity and sensitivity in both the original cohort and the validation cohort. A further reported finding was that TCR beta sequences accurately predicted the HLA-A and HLA-B alleles for most subjects in the first cohort. According to a later genetic analysis, donors in an Asian-associated ancestry cluster had fewer N-insertions in productive TCRs than the approximately 700-donor mean. In a later genetic analysis, a missense DCLRE1C variant was associated with V-gene and J-gene trimming of TCR beta chains, and the association was replicated in an independent cohort. A few of the identified cytomegalovirus-associated TCR beta chains were confirmed in vitro to be specific for cytomegalovirus antigens. Presence/absence analyses assumed roughly uniform sequencing depth across donors, an assumption that may not hold. Only TCR beta chains were sequenced in this cohort, and the absence of alpha or paired-chain data limited detectable features. CMV serostatus was the only immune exposure information available for the cohort. The sequencing pipeline was judged likely to have produced a cluster of highly shared sequence variants as a technical artifact. A later analysis associated some 17,000 TCR beta sequences with specific HLA alleles at a false discovery rate of 0.05.

Germline trimming amounts to 6 bases on V and 6 bases on J, with 3 as the count of junction bases outside the gene matches. In the germline V gene, CDR1 corresponds to SNHLY and CDR2 to FYNNEI. The CDR3 numbers 15 residues from cysteine through phenylalanine. The DNA shown is the 45-base CDR3, in frame from base 1. What was sequenced was PBMCs. This TCR was recovered from a man in his forties or fifties in good health and CMV-seropositive. Recombination linked TRBV2 to TRBJ2-2, with 14 bases in between that match TRBD2. At the DNA level, the sequence is TGTGCCAGCAGGGGGACTAGCGGGAGAGCCGGGGAGCTGTTTTTT. Translated, this is CASRGTSGRAGELFF.